Reported below is one T cell receptor beta chain. The antigen remains undetermined. This record belongs to a study of OX40 agonist ivuxolimab in advanced cancers. Study-wide results and limits: Clonal expansion among partial responders at 0.1-3.0 mg/kg ranked near the lowest.

This table comes from immunoSEQ multiplex PCR, and its TCRdb copy is limited to in-frame clones, with some not included. The sample consists of some 65,000 clones, around 90% of them appearing once. The TCR was taken from an adult with an advanced solid tumor such as melanoma, head and neck, liver or kidney cancer. The input for sequencing was CD4+ or CD8+ T cells sorted from blood, taken in a trial of the OX40 agonist ivuxolimab.

For the CDR3, the DNA is TGTGCCAGCAGCCAAGATCAGAGGAGCAGTAATGAAAAACTGTTTTTT. This codes for CASSQDQRSSNEKLFF. The V and J genes are TRBV4-2 and TRBJ1-4; no reliable D call. Trimming took off 0 bases at V and 4 bases at J, with 12 bases between the two ends. The CDR3 covers 16 residues. Germline V gene sequence: CDR1 LGHNA, CDR2 YNFKEQ.